The 17 T cell receptor beta chains presented below share a single source sample, sequenced in a study of response to subunit inactivated influenza vaccine. TCRdb itself ran the RT-PCR reads through MiXCR, one entry per CDR3 protein. Of 550,000 to 800,000 distinct CDR3 sequences listed, 15% to 19% are singletons. The input for sequencing was PBMCs from blood, taken roughly 12 days after vaccination. These receptors all stem from a man in his forties or fifties who received an inactivated influenza vaccine.

The chain carries TRBV7-9 and TRBJ2-1; perhaps TRBD2 as D (5 bases). The CDR3 has 13 amino acids. Germline CDR1 is SEHNR and CDR2 is FQNEAQ (reference sequence). V gave up 1 base and J gave up 7 bases, with 8 bases separating them. This CDR3 reads CASSLGLKNEQFF. Here the CDR3 DNA reads TGTGCCAGCAGCTTAGGACTAAAGAATGAGCAGTTCTTC.

The chain combines TRBV29-1 with TRBJ2-1; TRBD1 might be the D (5 bases). This CDR3 is 15 amino acids long. Germline V lookup: CDR1 SQVTM, CDR2 ANQGSEA. Trimming removed 7 bases at V and 3 bases at J, with 19 bases between. Here the CDR3 DNA reads TGCAGCGCCCCAGGGATGCGGCAGCACTACAATGAGCAGTTCTTC. Translating it yields CSAPGMRQHYNEQFF.

The rearrangement uses TRBV29-1 and TRBJ1-1, with a possible D match to TRBD1 (5 bases). Germline CDR1 is SQVTM and CDR2 is ANQGSEA. CDR3 length: 13 amino acids. V was shortened by 7 bases and J by 6 bases, with 18 bases between the two germline ends. Here the CDR3 reads CSAGGFQGSEAFF. CDR3 sequence (DNA): TGCAGCGCCGGCGGATTCCAGGGCTCTGAAGCTTTCTTT.

This clonotype was detected ten times or more. The rearrangement joins TRBV5-1 to TRBJ1-5; 9 bases are a match to TRBD1. Germline V gene sequence: CDR1 SGHRS, CDR2 YFSETQ. Germline trimming cut 0 bases from V and 5 bases from J; bases unmatched to any gene: 6. The CDR3 sequence is 16 residues long. The CDR3 sequence: CASSLGTTGGDQPQHF. CDR3 DNA: TGCGCCAGCAGCTTGGGAACGACAGGGGGTGATCAGCCCCAGCATTTT.

This clonotype was observed a few times. The CDR3 sequence: CSVETGAYGYTF. The CDR3 nucleotides are TGCAGCGTTGAGACAGGGGCCTATGGCTACACCTTC. The V and J genes are TRBV29-1 and TRBJ1-2; 8 bases agree with TRBD1. Germline-derived CDR1 and CDR2 are SQVTM and ANQGSEA. This CDR3 region has 12 residues. V lost 3 bases to trimming and J lost 4 bases; unmatched junction nucleotides: 1.

The chain combines TRBV20-1 with TRBJ1-2, with D perhaps TRBD1 (6 bases). V was trimmed by 0 bases and J by 8 bases, leaving 10 bases between them. CDR1 DFQATT and CDR2 SNEGSKA come from the germline V gene (reference sequence). The CDR3 extends over 12 amino acids. In DNA form, the CDR3 reads TGCAGTGCTAGAGATAGGACAGACGGCTACACCTTC. It is translated as CSARDRTDGYTF.

This clonotype was seen only a few times. This chain joins TRBV5-1 and TRBJ2-5; 8 nucleotides align to TRBD2. Trimming took 1 base from V and 2 from J; bases not matched to a gene: 4. The CDR3 is made up of 15 amino acids. Germline V gene lookup returns CDR1 SGHRS and CDR2 YFSETQ. The CDR3 here is CASSLTGGPQETQYF. For the CDR3, the DNA is TGCGCCAGCAGCTTGACGGGAGGGCCACAAGAGACCCAGTACTTC.

The V and J genes are TRBV9 and TRBJ2-2; TRBD1 matches at 12 bases. Germline lookup yields CDR1 SGDLS and CDR2 YYNGEE. This CDR3 has 15 amino acids. V shed 3 bases, J shed 9 bases, and the junction held 6 bases outside the gene matches. The CDR3 sequence is CASSAYGTGGRELFF. DNA for the CDR3: TGTGCCAGCAGCGCCTACGGGACAGGGGGCCGGGAGCTGTTTTTT.

The chain links TRBV10-3 to TRBJ2-1; TRBD2 is a possible D gene (6 bases). The CDR3 is made up of 14 amino acids. The ends were cut back, 6 bases at V and 2 bases at J, with 11 bases in the middle. The germline CDR1 and CDR2 sequences are ENHRY and SYGVKD. The CDR3 bases are TGTGCCATCAGCCGGGACTCGACCTACAATGAGCAGTTCTTC. This codes for CAISRDSTYNEQFF.

In its sample, this clonotype was seen a few times. This rearrangement joins TRBV11-2 to TRBJ2-3; the D gene could be TRBD1 or TRBD2 (5 bases each). CDR1 is SGHAT, CDR2 FQNNGV, per germline. Trimming removed 8 bases at V and 5 bases at J, with 29 bases between. The length of the CDR3 is 18 residues. The CDR3 region is CASWASGTYSERGDTQYF. The CDR3 coding sequence is TGTGCCAGCTGGGCGTCCGGGACGTACTCCGAACGGGGAGATACGCAGTATTTT.

This clonotype was observed a handful of times. This chain joins TRBV29-1 and TRBJ2-5, with 11 bases fitting TRBD2. This CDR3 is 17 amino acids long. J was trimmed by 4 bases and V by 5 bases; bases with no gene match: 15. Germline CDR1 is SQVTM and CDR2 is ANQGSEA. The CDR3 DNA reads TGCAGCGTTCTCTGGCTAGCGGGGGGCCCTTCGAGAGAGACCCAGTACTTC. It encodes CSVLWLAGGPSRETQYF.

The chain couples TRBV7-6 to TRBJ2-5; D unclear. The CDR3 extends over 12 amino acids. CDR1 and CDR2 (germline): SGHVS, FNYEAQ. V was cut by 2 bases and J by 8 bases, with 9 bases left in between. CDR3 sequence: CASSLWAGTQYF. The CDR3 region has the DNA TGTGCCAGCAGCTTATGGGCAGGAACCCAGTACTTC.

This clonotype appeared a few times. The rearrangement joins TRBV20-1 to TRBJ1-2, with D unresolved. V gave up 0 bases and J gave up 8 bases, with 10 bases separating them. This CDR3 region has 12 residues. Looked up from germline, CDR1 is DFQATT and CDR2 is SNEGSKA (reference sequence). CDR3 nucleotides: TGCAGTGCTAGAGAAAGTTTAGCGGGCTACACCTTC. This gives the protein CSARESLAGYTF.

The chain employs TRBV5-1 and TRBJ2-4; D gene unclear. Germline V gene data show CDR1 as SGHRS and CDR2 as YFSETQ. Trimming removed 1 base from V and 3 bases from J, with 20 bases in between. The CDR3 runs to 18 residues. CDR3 amino acids: CASSLIGQAYWGKNIQYF. The CDR3 DNA reads as TGCGCCAGCAGCTTGATCGGCCAGGCCTACTGGGGCAAAAACATTCAGTACTTC.

This clonotype was counted between two and nine times. The V gene is TRBV20-1, the J gene TRBJ1-5, with 10 bases matching TRBD1. Germline-derived CDR1 and CDR2 are DFQATT and SNEGSKA (reference sequence). The CDR3 is made up of 13 amino acids. The V gene end was trimmed by 6 bases and the J gene end by 4 bases; junction bases not matched to a gene: 3. The CDR3 DNA is TGCAGTGCCGGGACAGGGGTTAATCAGCCCCAGCATTTT. Protein sequence: CSAGTGVNQPQHF.

This clonotype was found a few times. V gene TRBV6-6 combines with J gene TRBJ1-1; 7 bases fit TRBD1. The CDR3 contains 12 residues. J gave up 6 bases and V 6 bases, and 4 bases lay outside the gene matches. Germline V lookup: CDR1 MNHNY, CDR2 SVGAGI (reference sequence). CDR3 in amino acids: CASRWDSPEAFF. Here the CDR3 DNA reads TGTGCCAGCAGGTGGGACAGTCCTGAAGCTTTCTTT.

This clonotype has just a few counts. The chain carries TRBV11-1 and TRBJ1-1, with D hard to call. This CDR3 region has 13 residues. V shed 6 bases and J shed 3 bases, with 11 bases lying between them. CDR1 is SGHAT, CDR2 FQDESV, per germline (reference sequence). The CDR3 DNA reads TGTGCCAGCAGTTACGGTGCTTACACTGAAGCTTTCTTT. Its protein product is CASSYGAYTEAFF.